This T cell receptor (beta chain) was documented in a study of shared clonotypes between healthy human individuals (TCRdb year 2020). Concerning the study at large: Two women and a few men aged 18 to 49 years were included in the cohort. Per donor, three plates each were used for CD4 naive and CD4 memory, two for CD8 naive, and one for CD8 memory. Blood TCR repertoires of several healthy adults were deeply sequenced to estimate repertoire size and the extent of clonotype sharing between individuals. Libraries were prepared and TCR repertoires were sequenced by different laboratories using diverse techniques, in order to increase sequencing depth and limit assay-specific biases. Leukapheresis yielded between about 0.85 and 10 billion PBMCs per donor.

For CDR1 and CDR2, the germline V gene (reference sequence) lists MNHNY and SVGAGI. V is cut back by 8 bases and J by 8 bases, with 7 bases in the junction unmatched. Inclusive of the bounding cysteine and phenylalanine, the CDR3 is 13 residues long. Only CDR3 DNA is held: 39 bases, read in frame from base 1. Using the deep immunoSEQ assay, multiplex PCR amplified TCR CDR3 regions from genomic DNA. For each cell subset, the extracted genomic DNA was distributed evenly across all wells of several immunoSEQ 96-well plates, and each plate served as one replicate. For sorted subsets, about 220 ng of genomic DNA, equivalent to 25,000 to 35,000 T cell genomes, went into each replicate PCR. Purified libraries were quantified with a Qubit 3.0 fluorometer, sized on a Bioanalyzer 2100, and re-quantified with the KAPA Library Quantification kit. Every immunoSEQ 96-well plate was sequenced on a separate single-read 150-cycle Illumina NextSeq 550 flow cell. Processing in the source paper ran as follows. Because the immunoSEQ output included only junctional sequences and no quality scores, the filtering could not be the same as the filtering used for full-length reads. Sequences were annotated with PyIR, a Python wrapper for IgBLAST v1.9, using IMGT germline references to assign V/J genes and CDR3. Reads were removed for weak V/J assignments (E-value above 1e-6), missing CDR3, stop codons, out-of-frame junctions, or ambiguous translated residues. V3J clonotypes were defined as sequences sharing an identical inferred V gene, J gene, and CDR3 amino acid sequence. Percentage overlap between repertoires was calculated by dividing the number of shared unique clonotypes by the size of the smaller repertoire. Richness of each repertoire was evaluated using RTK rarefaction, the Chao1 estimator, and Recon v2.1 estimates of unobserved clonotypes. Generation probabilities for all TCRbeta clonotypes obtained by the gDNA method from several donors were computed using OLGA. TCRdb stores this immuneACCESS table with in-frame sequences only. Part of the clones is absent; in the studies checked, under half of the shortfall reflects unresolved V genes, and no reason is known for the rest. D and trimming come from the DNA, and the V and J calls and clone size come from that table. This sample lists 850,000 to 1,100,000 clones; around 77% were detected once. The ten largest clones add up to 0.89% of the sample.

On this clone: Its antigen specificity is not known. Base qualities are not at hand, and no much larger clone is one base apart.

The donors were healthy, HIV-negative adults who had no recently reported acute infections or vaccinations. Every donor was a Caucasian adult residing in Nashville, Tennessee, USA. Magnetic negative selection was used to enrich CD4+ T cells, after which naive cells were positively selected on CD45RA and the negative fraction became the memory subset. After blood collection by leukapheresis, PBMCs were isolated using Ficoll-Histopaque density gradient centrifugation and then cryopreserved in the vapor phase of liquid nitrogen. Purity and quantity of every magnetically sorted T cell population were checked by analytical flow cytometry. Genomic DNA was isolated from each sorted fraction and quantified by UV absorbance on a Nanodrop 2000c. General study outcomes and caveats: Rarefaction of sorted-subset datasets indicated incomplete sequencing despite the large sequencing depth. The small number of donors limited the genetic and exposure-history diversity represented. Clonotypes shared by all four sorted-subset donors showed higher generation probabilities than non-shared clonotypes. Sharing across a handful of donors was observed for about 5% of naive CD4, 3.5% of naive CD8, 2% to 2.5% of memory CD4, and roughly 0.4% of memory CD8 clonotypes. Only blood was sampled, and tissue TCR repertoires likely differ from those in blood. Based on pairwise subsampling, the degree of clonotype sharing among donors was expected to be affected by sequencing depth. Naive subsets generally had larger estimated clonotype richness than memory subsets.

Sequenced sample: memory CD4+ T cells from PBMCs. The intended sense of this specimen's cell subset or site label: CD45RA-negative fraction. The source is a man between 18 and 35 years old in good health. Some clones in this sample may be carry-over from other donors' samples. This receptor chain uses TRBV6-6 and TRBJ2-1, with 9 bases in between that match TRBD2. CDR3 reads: CASSGGRADEQFF. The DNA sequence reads TGTGCCAGCTCTGGCGGGAGGGCTGATGAGCAGTTCTTC.